The present TCR beta chain was sequenced within a study of CDR3 diversity in severe acne. This clonotype appeared once. This may stem from a read error, because a much larger clone lies one nucleotide away. One entry per CDR3 protein results from TCRdb running MiXCR on the PCR reads. The sample carries fewer than 100,000 distinct CDR3 sequences, under 65% recorded once. The CDR3 spans 15 residues. Trimming left V 3 bases short and J 2 bases short, with 14 bases between. Germline-derived CDR1 and CDR2 are SEHNR and FQNEAQ (reference sequence). The chain joins TRBV7-9 to TRBJ2-7; D is possibly TRBD2 (6 bases). Sequencing used blood. The clonotype was recovered from a male donor in good health, without acne. The DNA for the CDR3 is TGTGCCAGCAGCTTTGGGCGGGACCCTCCCTACGAGCAGTACTTC. This translates into CASSFGRDPPYEQYF. Looking up the rest from reference TRBV7-9 and TRBJ2-7 gives the full variable domain: DTGVSQNPRHKITKRGQNVTFRCDPISEHNRLYWYRQTLGQGPEFLTYFQNEAQLEKSRLLSDRFSAERPKGSFSTLEIQRTEQGDSAMYLCASSFGRDPPYEQYFGPGTRLTVT.